Presented here are 14 T cell receptor beta chains from one specimen sequenced in a study of CD8+ T cells in alopecia areata. TCR sequencing used cDNA made by reverse transcription of extracted RNA. The repertoire was sequenced with immunoSEQ multiplex PCR; TCRdb's copy has only in-frame clones and lacks some. The data hold tens of thousands of clones, with 55% to 75% observed a single time. Sequenced here: CD8+ T cells sorted from blood, sampled at week 0. The receptors were gathered from a human donor with alopecia areata.

The CDR3 loop reads CASSYGDRDTQYF. CDR3 coding DNA: TGTGCCAGCAGTTACGGGGACAGAGATACGCAGTATTTT. The V gene is TRBV6-5, the J gene TRBJ2-3; TRBD1 matches at 7 bases. The J segment lost 5 bases and the V segment lost 2 bases, leaving 1 base of the junction unmatched. CDR3 length: 13 residues. Germline V gene lookup returns CDR1 MNHEY and CDR2 SVGAGI.

The chain uses TRBV28 and TRBJ1-2, with D tentatively TRBD1 (5 bases). The CDR3 covers 16 residues. Trimming shortened V by 5 bases and J by 0 bases, and 16 bases separated the two germline ends. Germline CDR1 MDHEN, CDR2 SYDVKM. The CDR3 DNA sequence: TGTGCCAGCAGTCCCATCGACAGCTACACTAACTATGGCTACACCTTC. Protein product: CASSPIDSYTNYGYTF.

This clone was observed a handful of times. This chain links TRBV11-2 with TRBJ2-3; either TRBD1 or TRBD2 may fit D (5 bases each). The V and J ends lost 2 bases and 4 bases respectively, with 10 bases between them. The CDR3 is made up of 14 amino acids. Germline V gene data show CDR1 as SGHAT and CDR2 as FQNNGV. CDR3 amino acids: CASSLILGADTQYF. In DNA, the CDR3 is TGTGCCAGCAGCTTAATACTAGGGGCAGATACGCAGTATTTT.

The CDR3 protein is CASRRLAPYYNEQFF. The CDR3 nucleotides are TGTGCCAGCAGAAGACTAGCGCCATACTACAATGAGCAGTTCTTC. V is TRBV27 and J is TRBJ2-1, with 8 bases fitting TRBD2. The germline V gene encodes CDR1 MNHEY and CDR2 SMNVEV (reference sequence). J was trimmed by 3 bases and V by 6 bases; bases with no gene match: 7. The CDR3 totals 15 residues.

V is TRBV7-2 and J is TRBJ2-5; the match to TRBD2 covers 7 bases. This CDR3 has 13 residues. V was clipped by 5 bases and J by 5 bases; unmatched bases: 5. Per germline, CDR1 SGHTA and CDR2 FQGNSA. CDR3 coding DNA: TGTGCCAGCAGCCGGACTAGTGGGGAGACCCAGTACTTC. It yields the protein CASSRTSGETQYF.

This clone was seen a handful of times. V usage is TRBV2 and J usage is TRBJ2-1, with 12 bases identical to TRBD2. V lost 2 bases, J lost 4 bases, and 6 bases stayed unmatched. Germline CDR1 and CDR2: SNHLY and FYNNEI. The length of the CDR3 is 17 residues. The CDR3 bases are TGTGCCAGCAGTGAATGGACTAGCGGGATAAAATACAATGAGCAGTTCTTC. As protein: CASSEWTSGIKYNEQFF.

In its sample, this clone was seen a few times. J is TRBJ2-5 and V is TRBV28; the match to TRBD1 covers 9 bases. Per germline, CDR1 MDHEN and CDR2 SYDVKM. The J segment lost 5 bases and the V segment lost 6 bases, leaving 7 bases of the junction unmatched. The length of the CDR3 is 14 residues. The DNA of the CDR3 is TGTGCCAGCAGGTTAACAGGGGGCGGCGAGACCCAGTACTTC. As protein: CASRLTGGGETQYF.

CDR3 loop: CASSARTGGVSTEAFF. The DNA of the CDR3 is TGTGCCAGCAGCGCGAGGACAGGGGGAGTCTCCACTGAAGCTTTCTTT. The chain has TRBV9 and TRBJ1-1; 10 bases align to TRBD1. The germline V gene has CDR1 SGDLS and CDR2 YYNGEE. Trimming took 3 bases from V and 4 from J; bases not matched to a gene: 9. This CDR3 is 16 amino acids long. The full variable domain, rest sourced from reference TRBV9 and TRBJ1-1, is DSGVTQTPKHLITATGQRVTLRCSPRSGDLSVYWYQQSLDQGLQFLIQYYNGEERAKGNILERFSAQQFPDLHSELNLSSLELGDSALYFCASSARTGGVSTEAFFGQGTRLTVV.

The V and J genes are TRBV4-2 and TRBJ2-1, with 7 nucleotides matching TRBD2. Trimming took 4 bases from V and 7 from J; bases not matched to a gene: 10. Germline V lookup: CDR1 LGHNA, CDR2 YNFKEQ. The CDR3 has 15 residues. The CDR3 protein is CASSPLSGDSNEQFF. The CDR3 DNA sequence: TGTGCCAGCAGCCCTTTAAGCGGGGATTCAAATGAGCAGTTCTTC.

Note on this clone: One junction end does not reproduce the germline sequence, and a read error may be involved. This sample also contains other DNA sequences that code for the same CDR3. The chain carries TRBV5-6 and TRBJ1-3; D ambiguous. CDR3 length: 13 amino acids. Germline V gives CDR1 SGHDT, CDR2 YYEEEE. CDR3 in amino acids: CASSLGGGNTIYF. For the CDR3, the DNA is TGCGCCAGCAGCTTGGGCGGTGGAAACACCATATATTTT. Full variable domain (rest looked up from reference TRBV5-6 and TRBJ1-3): DAGVTQSPTHLIKTRGQQVTLRCSPKSGHDTVSWYQQALGQGPQFIFQYYEEEERQRGNFPDRFSGHQFPNYSSELNVNALLLGDSALYLCASSLGGGNTIYFGEGSWLTVV.

The chain links TRBV5-5 to TRBJ2-2; TRBD2 is a possible D gene (5 bases). Germline-derived CDR1 and CDR2 are SGHKS and YYEKEE (reference sequence). With 0 bases removed from V and 4 bases from J, the gap between germline ends came to 13 bases. The CDR3 is 16 amino acids. The CDR3 DNA is TGTGCCAGCAGCTTGGAGGGCACGGGAACCACCGGGGAGCTGTTTTTT. Translating it yields CASSLEGTGTTGELFF.

Only a few counts were recorded for this clone. The chain carries TRBV7-6 and TRBJ1-4; 8 bases agree with TRBD1. The CDR3 runs 17 residues. Germline V gene data show CDR1 as SGHVS and CDR2 as FNYEAQ. J lost 5 bases, V lost 2 bases, and 10 bases had no gene match. The CDR3 coding sequence is TGTGCCAGCAGCTTAACCCGATGGACAGGGCTGAATGAAAAACTGTTTTTT. It is translated as CASSLTRWTGLNEKLFF.

The gene calls are TRBV30 and TRBJ2-7, with D possibly being TRBD2 (5 bases). The CDR3 has 12 amino acids. V was pared by 1 base and J by 7 bases, with 11 bases between. CDR1 and CDR2 (germline): GTSNPN, SVGIG (reference sequence). CDR3 bases: TGTGCCTGGAGTGACGGACTGGGGGAGCAGTACTTC. Protein product: CAWSDGLGEQYF.

V is TRBV5-6 and J is TRBJ2-7; TRBD1 matches at 7 bases. Germline CDR1 and CDR2: SGHDT and YYEEEE. With 3 bases clipped from V and 2 bases from J, the junction kept 5 bases outside the gene matches. The CDR3 covers 14 residues. As DNA, the CDR3 is TGTGCCAGCAGCTGGGGACAGTTCCCCTACGAGCAGTACTTC. It yields the protein CASSWGQFPYEQYF.